The sequence of this T cell receptor beta chain was determined in a study of shared clonotypes between healthy human individuals. V lost 3 bases and J 5 bases, leaving 14 bases between the germline ends. The CDR3 has 14 amino acids. CDR1 is SGHRS and CDR2 is YFSETQ in the germline V gene. Worth noting for this clone: In the same sample, other DNA sequences code for this CDR3.

The data were produced by immunoSEQ multiplex PCR, yet TCRdb's version contains in-frame clones alone and is incomplete. The sample has over a million clones, 75% to 80% seen once. The chain combines TRBV5-1 with TRBJ1-1, with D perhaps matching TRBD1 (5 bases). Sequences were obtained from memory CD4+ T cells from PBMCs. As for subset: CD45RA-negative fraction. The clonotype originates from a man between 18 and 35 years old in good health. Some clones in this sample may be carry-over from other donors' samples. The CDR3 loop is CASSWGTGGTEAFF. The CDR3 region has the DNA TGCGCCAGCAGCTGGGGGACGGGGGGAACTGAAGCTTTCTTT.